The rows below give T cell receptor beta chains drawn from one sample of a study of shared clonotypes between healthy human individuals. Repertoires were generated with immunoSEQ multiplex PCR, while TCRdb's copy carries only in-frame clones and drops some. The sample has 2,500,000 or so clones, approximately 93% seen once. Material: naive CD4+ T cells from PBMCs. Receptors were obtained from a man between 18 and 35 years old in good health. Some clones in this sample may be carry-over from other donors' samples. The CDR3 runs from the conserved cysteine through the conserved F or W. The D gene is left open where the match is weak. The size entry is marked missing in some rows and otherwise reads once, few, many or a size class.

v_gene	d_gene	j_gene	abundance	CDR3aa	CDR3nt
TRBV7-2	.	TRBJ1-1	.	CASSLQGTINTEAFF	TGTGCCAGCAGCTTACAGGGGACCATTAACACTGAAGCTTTCTTT
TRBV11-3	.	TRBJ2-3	.	CAGSLGRTDTQYF	TGTGCCGGCAGCTTAGGCAGAACAGATACGCAGTATTTT
TRBV7-3	.	TRBJ2-3	.	CASSSPAGDTQYF	TGTGCCAGCAGCTCGCCCGCGGGAGATACGCAGTATTTT
TRBV28	.	TRBJ2-7	.	CASSLAQSYEQYF	TGTGCCAGCAGCCTAGCCCAGTCCTACGAGCAGTACTTC
TRBV5-6	.	TRBJ2-5	.	CASSKPGAWETQYF	TGTGCCAGCAGCAAGCCGGGGGCCTGGGAGACCCAGTACTTC
TRBV9	.	TRBJ2-1	.	CASSFSGNEQFF	TGTGCCAGCAGCTTTAGTGGTAATGAGCAGTTCTTC
TRBV5-1	TRBD1	TRBJ1-1	few	CASRTGGTEAFF	TGCGCCAGCAGGACAGGGGGCACTGAAGCTTTCTTT
TRBV9	.	TRBJ2-1	.	CASSVVNQEQFF	TGTGCCAGCAGCGTAGTGAACCAAGAGCAGTTCTTC
TRBV7-3	.	TRBJ1-2	.	CASSLGADSNYGYTF	TGTGCCAGCAGCTTAGGGGCGGACTCTAACTATGGCTACACCTTC
TRBV19	TRBD2	TRBJ2-2	.	CAPKGARGTSGKNTGELFF	TGTGCCCCGAAGGGAGCCCGCGGGACTAGCGGAAAAAACACCGGGGAGCTGTTTTTT
TRBV6-5	TRBD2	TRBJ2-3	.	CATVGAGGKGDTQYF	TGTGCCACGGTGGGAGCGGGAGGGAAGGGGGATACGCAGTATTTT
TRBV14	.	TRBJ1-2	.	CASSQDAEFGYTF	TGTGCCAGCAGCCAAGATGCGGAGTTTGGCTACACCTTC
TRBV27	.	TRBJ1-4	.	CASDPAGEKLFF	TGTGCCAGCGATCCTGCAGGGGAAAAACTGTTTTTT
TRBV30	.	TRBJ1-4	few	CAWSLRLWGDAEKLFF	TGTGCCTGGAGCCTCCGGCTGTGGGGGGACGCGGAAAAACTGTTTTTT
TRBV9	.	TRBJ1-1	.	CASSVLTGTEAFF	TGTGCCAGCAGCGTTCTGACAGGAACCGAAGCTTTCTTT
TRBV27	.	TRBJ2-7	once	CASSFAGPVYEQYF	TGTGCCAGCAGCTTCGCGGGGCCCGTCTACGAGCAGTACTTC
TRBV6-5	TRBD1	TRBJ1-2	.	CASSLISTGLGGGYTF	TGTGCCAGCAGTTTGATTTCGACAGGGTTGGGGGGTGGCTACACCTTC
TRBV18	.	TRBJ1-1	.	CASSPRGGGKTEAFF	TGTGCCAGCTCGCCACGAGGCGGGGGGAAGACTGAAGCTTTCTTT
TRBV13	.	TRBJ1-6	.	CASSPGWGRNSPLHF	TGTGCCAGCAGCCCAGGTTGGGGTCGGAATTCACCCCTCCACTTT
TRBV7-3	TRBD2	TRBJ2-2	.	CASSIRGVVGANTGELFF	TGTGCCAGCAGCATCCGGGGGGTCGTGGGCGCGAACACCGGGGAGCTGTTTTTT
TRBV6-5	.	TRBJ1-5	.	CASSPDRSQPQHF	TGTGCCAGCAGTCCCGACAGGTCTCAGCCCCAGCATTTT
TRBV5-1	.	TRBJ2-1	.	CASSLGVSYNEQFF	TGCGCCAGCAGCTTGGGGGTTTCCTACAATGAGCAGTTCTTC
TRBV7-3	.	TRBJ2-6	.	CASSSPGQAKANVLTF	TGTGCCAGCAGCTCACCGGGCCAGGCAAAAGCCAACGTCCTGACTTTC
TRBV29-1	.	TRBJ2-1	.	CSVSVFHNEQFF	TGCAGCGTGAGCGTATTCCACAATGAGCAGTTCTTC
TRBV18	.	TRBJ2-7	.	CASSRGGEQYF	TGTGCCAGCTCACGGGGCGGCGAGCAGTACTTC
TRBV5-5	TRBD2	TRBJ2-1	once	CASSFYGRDEQFF	TGTGCCAGCAGCTTTTACGGGAGGGATGAGCAGTTCTTC
TRBV4-2	TRBD1	TRBJ2-7	.	CASSQIAIVRTGNEQYF	TGTGCCAGCAGCCAAATAGCCATTGTCCGGACAGGGAACGAGCAGTACTTC
TRBV12-2	.	TRBJ2-4	.	CASRLAKRKREEDKNIQYF	TGTGCAAGTCGCTTAGCGAAACGAAAGCGGGAGGAGGACAAAAACATTCAGTACTTC
TRBV6-5	TRBD1	TRBJ1-2	.	CASSYTSGGPNYGYTF	TGTGCCAGCAGTTACACCTCAGGGGGACCTAACTATGGCTACACCTTC
TRBV15	.	TRBJ2-2	.	CATSKIGQGSNTGELFF	TGTGCCACCAGTAAGATTGGGCAGGGGAGTAACACCGGGGAGCTGTTTTTT
TRBV9	.	TRBJ2-2	.	CASSRAAGELFF	TGTGCCAGCAGCAGGGCAGCCGGGGAGCTGTTTTTT
TRBV7-2	TRBD1	TRBJ1-2	.	CASSFYGTGNYYTF	TGTGCCAGCAGCTTCTACGGGACAGGGAATTACTACACCTTC
TRBV20-1	.	TRBJ1-2	.	CSASTSNGYTF	TGCAGTGCTAGTACTAGTAACGGCTACACCTTC
TRBV9	.	TRBJ2-3	.	CASSVTSAADTQYF	TGTGCCAGCAGCGTAACCTCCGCCGCAGATACGCAGTATTTT
TRBV7-3	TRBD1	TRBJ2-7	.	CASSLGGQGAYEQYF	TGTGCCAGCAGCTTAGGAGGACAGGGGGCCTACGAGCAGTACTTC
TRBV21-1	.	TRBJ2-7	.	CASDLKAERVSYEQYF	TGTGCCAGCGACCTAAAGGCGGAGCGGGTTTCCTACGAGCAGTACTTC
TRBV18	.	TRBJ2-5	.	CASSPPVRETQYF	TGTGCCAGCTCACCACCGGTTAGGGAGACCCAGTACTTC
TRBV28	TRBD1	TRBJ1-3	.	CASSLTGEWSGNTIYF	TGTGCCAGCAGTCTCACAGGGGAATGGTCCGGAAACACCATATATTTT
TRBV6-5	TRBD1	TRBJ1-5	.	CASSLGTGGQPQHF	TGTGCCAGCAGCCTCGGGACAGGGGGTCAGCCCCAGCATTTT
TRBV10-1	TRBD1	TRBJ2-5	.	CASSERDRELETQYF	TGCGCCAGCAGTGAGAGGGACAGGGAGTTGGAGACCCAGTACTTC
TRBV6-1	.	TRBJ1-1	.	CASSEGGEAFF	TGTGCCAGCAGTGAAGGGGGGGAAGCTTTCTTT
TRBV5-1	TRBD2	TRBJ2-7	.	CASSWSGGRTFEQYF	TGCGCCAGCAGTTGGTCCGGGGGGAGGACATTCGAGCAGTACTTC
TRBV2	.	TRBJ1-6	.	CASRGELLSNSPLHF	TGTGCCAGCAGAGGGGAACTGTTGAGTAATTCACCCCTCCACTTT
TRBV14	TRBD2	TRBJ2-2	.	CASSQLSGAGAGTGELFF	TGTGCCAGCAGCCAACTGTCCGGGGCGGGAGCAGGGACCGGGGAGCTGTTTTTT
TRBV14	.	TRBJ2-2	.	CASSQLVGTPTGELFF	TGTGCCAGCAGCCAATTAGTAGGGACTCCGACCGGGGAGCTGTTTTTT
TRBV6-5	.	TRBJ2-3	.	CASSRGTGPDTQYF	TGTGCCAGCAGCCGGGGGACGGGACCAGATACGCAGTATTTT
TRBV6-1	.	TRBJ1-5	.	CASSDGGYSNQPQHF	TGTGCCAGCAGTGACGGGGGTTATAGCAATCAGCCCCAGCATTTT
TRBV7-3	.	TRBJ1-1	.	CASSLGLPTSGRDTGTEAFF	TGTGCCAGCAGCTTAGGCCTCCCTACCTCAGGGAGGGACACTGGCACTGAAGCTTTCTTT
TRBV29-1	.	TRBJ2-7	.	CSAEKVTSGEQYF	TGCAGCGCTGAGAAGGTTACCTCTGGCGAGCAGTACTTC
TRBV30	TRBD1	TRBJ2-3	.	CAWIKTIGQGVADTQYF	TGTGCCTGGATTAAAACCATTGGACAGGGGGTTGCAGATACGCAGTATTTT
TRBV10-3	TRBD2	TRBJ2-7	.	CASQLAGDHEQYF	TGTGCCAGCCAACTAGCGGGAGATCACGAGCAGTACTTC
TRBV29-1	TRBD1	TRBJ1-1	.	CSVHTGQGAEAFF	TGCAGCGTCCACACAGGACAGGGGGCTGAAGCTTTCTTT
TRBV7-6	.	TRBJ1-2	.	CASSGTDTGYGYTF	TGTGCCAGCAGCGGGACTGACACCGGCTATGGCTACACCTTC
TRBV6-1	TRBD1	TRBJ2-1	.	CASSRVDRDKQFF	TGTGCCAGCAGTCGCGTTGACAGGGACAAGCAGTTCTTC
TRBV7-9	.	TRBJ2-7	.	CASSLDREIRNEQYF	TGTGCCAGCAGCTTAGACAGGGAGATAAGAAACGAGCAGTACTTC
TRBV5-8	.	TRBJ1-1	.	CASSADLGGIGAEAFF	TGTGCCAGCAGCGCTGACCTAGGGGGTATCGGCGCTGAAGCTTTCTTT
TRBV5-8	TRBD1	TRBJ2-1	.	CASSWRTGTLFYNEQFF	TGTGCCAGCAGCTGGCGGACAGGGACCCTTTTCTACAATGAGCAGTTCTTC
TRBV5-6	TRBD1	TRBJ1-6	.	CASSLWTGSDSPLHF	TGTGCCAGCAGCCTTTGGACAGGGAGCGATTCACCCCTCCACTTT
TRBV10-3	TRBD2	TRBJ2-1	.	CAISESTSGGNEQFF	TGTGCCATCAGTGAGTCGACTAGCGGGGGCAATGAGCAGTTCTTC
TRBV5-1	.	TRBJ2-5	.	CASSSQGTETQYF	TGCGCCAGCAGCTCACAGGGTACGGAGACCCAGTACTTC